The T cell receptor beta chain described here comes from a study of cytomegalovirus exposure and HLA in healthy donors. Study in general: The early release's HLA-typed donors yielded 70 million to 85 million unique TCRs. Findings of the study overall: Later genetic work tied a missense DCLRE1C variant to beta-chain V and J trimming. Associated with HLA alleles at 0.05 false discovery rate in a later analysis were 16,951 TCR beta sequences.

The PCR made use of 60 Vbeta and 13 Jbeta primers. TCRdb's table, derived via immunoSEQ multiplex PCR, lists solely in-frame clones and lacks some. The sample lists fewer than 150,000 clones; about four fifths were seen once. This CDR3 comprises 13 residues. Trimming cost V 0 bases and J 4 bases, with 7 bases left between them. Germline-derived CDR1 and CDR2 are MDHEN and SYDVKM. A remark on this clone: Its antigen is not identified.

This clonotype was obtained from a man aged 35-49 years in good health and CMV-seropositive. The sequencing input was PBMCs. The chain is built from TRBV28 and TRBJ2-7; D gene unclear. The CDR3 coding sequence is TGTGCCAGCAGTTTATGGGCCAGATACGAGCAGTACTTC. Its translation: CASSLWARYEQYF.